The sequence of this T cell receptor delta chain was determined in a study of gamma-delta T cells after stem cell transplantation. Germline assignment: CDR1 GEAIGNYY and CDR2 EKD. The CDR3 contains 19 residues. TCRdb reapplied CATT to the RT-PCR reads. The sample lists about 15,000 delta-chain clones, just under 9.5% seen once, with around 64% in the top ten. In the case of this clone: The junction does not match germline at one end; this may be a read error.

The rearrangement joins TRDV2 to TRDJ1; TRDD2 might be the D (5 bases). This receptor was obtained from a human donor. It is not recorded whose cells these are; they may come from a transplant donor. Sample: gamma-delta T cells. The CDR3 region is CACDTLLGTVSLSTDNLIF. In DNA form, the CDR3 reads TGTGCCTGTGACACCCTCCTAGGGACTGTTTCCCTTTCCACCGATAACCTCATCTTT.